This T cell receptor (beta chain) was recorded in a study of identical twins. Whole-study findings and limits: Memory repertoires showed no such pattern, whereas abundant cord blood beta clonotypes carried fewer insertions.

Ten or more counts support this clonotype. Its antigen is undetermined. V dropped 6 bases and J dropped 0; count of bases not matched to a gene: 3. CDR3 length: 14 residues. The germline V gene encodes CDR1 SGHVS and CDR2 FQNEAQ. TCRdb re-analysed the 5' RACE reads in MiXCR, keeping a single row per CDR3 protein. The profile covers a few hundred thousand distinct CDR3 sequences, with 9.5% to 10% appearing a single time and more than 2.5% taken by the ten largest. This sample was also put to use in a study of yellow fever vaccine responses in identical twins.

The chain couples TRBV7-8 to TRBJ2-3; 7 nucleotides agree with TRBD2. This receptor was identified in a woman in her late teens or twenties in good health. Sequencing was done on a sample of PBMCs. CDR3 amino acids: CASRRGTSTDTQYF. The CDR3 bases are TGTGCCAGCAGGCGGGGGACTAGCACAGATACGCAGTATTTT. Supplemented by reference TRBV7-8 and TRBJ2-3, the full variable domain reads GAGVSQSPRYKVAKRGQDVALRCDPISGHVSLFWYQQALGQGPEFLTYFQNEAQLDKSGLPSDRFFAERPEGSVSTLKIQRTQQEDSAVYLCASRRGTSTDTQYFGPGTRLTVL.